Below, 5 T cell receptor beta chains from the same sample are listed, as sequenced in a study of T cell changes during pregnancy in multiple sclerosis. This table comes from immunoSEQ multiplex PCR, and its TCRdb copy is limited to in-frame clones, with some not included. The sample yields approximately 92,000 clones, approximately 93% seen once. This sample comprised peripheral blood, obtained after pregnancy. The receptors here all came from a female donor with multiple sclerosis, enrolled in a pregnancy study.

The genes are TRBV9 and TRBJ2-1; D is perhaps TRBD2 (5 bases). The ends were cut back, 4 bases at V and 0 bases at J, with 14 bases in the middle. The germline gives CDR1 SGDLS, CDR2 YYNGEE. This CDR3 is built from 16 residues. The chain's CDR3 is CASSPSGLDSYNEQFF. Written as DNA, the CDR3 is TGTGCCAGCAGCCCCTCGGGGTTAGACTCCTACAATGAGCAGTTCTTC.

The CDR3 region has the DNA TGTGCCAGCAAGGGACTAGCGGGAGCCGGCTACAATGAGCAGTTCTTC. This gives the protein CASKGLAGAGYNEQFF. This chain uses TRBV2 with TRBJ2-1; 14 bases align to TRBD2. The length of the CDR3 is 16 residues. Germline V lookup: CDR1 SNHLY, CDR2 FYNNEI. Germline trimming cut 7 bases from V and 3 bases from J; bases unmatched to any gene: 5.

The chain recombines TRBV27 with TRBJ2-6; possible D gene TRBD1, 6 bases. Germline V gene sequence: CDR1 MNHEY, CDR2 SMNVEV (reference sequence). Trimming stripped 3 bases from V and 2 bases from J, with 14 bases between. CDR3 length: 17 residues. CDR3 sequence: CASSLTPGATGANVLTF. CDR3 sequence (DNA): TGTGCCAGCAGTTTGACGCCAGGGGCTACTGGGGCCAACGTCCTGACTTTC.

The sample holds one count of this clone. This sequence joins TRBV23-1 and TRBJ2-1; no definite D call. TRBV23-1 counts as an open reading frame of uncertain function. V was cut by 9 bases and J by 2 bases, with 8 bases left in between. This CDR3 contains 12 residues. CDR3 DNA: TGCGCCAGAGTCACAGCCTACAATGAGCAGTTCTTC. Translated: CARVTAYNEQFF.

V and J are TRBV11-2 and TRBJ1-3; D is undetermined. Trimming took off 1 base at V and 5 bases at J, with 6 bases between the two ends. The CDR3 spans 13 residues. The germline CDR1 and CDR2 sequences are SGHAT and FQNNGV. In DNA, the CDR3 is TGTGCCAGCAGCTTAGCAGTCAGAAACACCATATATTTT. Translating gives CASSLAVRNTIYF. Supplemented by reference TRBV11-2 and TRBJ1-3, the full variable domain reads EAGVAQSPRYKIIEKRQSVAFWCNPISGHATLYWYQQILGQGPKLLIQFQNNGVVDDSQLPKDRFSAERLKGVDSTLKIQPAKLEDSAVYLCASSLAVRNTIYFGEGSWLTVV.